Sequencing of this T cell receptor (beta chain) was carried out in a study of blood T cell repertoires in COVID-19. Study-wide context: The United States, Italy and Spain supplied acute and convalescent COVID-19 samples. PBMCs, B-cell-depleted T cells, or T cells were the source of the cDNA or gDNA that made up the material.

The CDR3 is 17 amino acids. Germline V gives CDR1 KGHSH, CDR2 LQKENI. The ends were cut back, 2 bases at V and 1 base at J, with 17 bases in the middle. Under the authors' procedure: Amplification of reference gene primers provided the estimated nucleated cell counts. The assay was immunoSEQ multiplex PCR, and TCRdb's table has in-frame clones only and misses some. The V and J calls and clone size were taken over from that table, and D and trimming were inferred from the DNA. The table shows hundreds of thousands of clones, with around 87% occurring only once. The sample consisted of peripheral blood. This TCR derives from a man between 70 and 80 years old with acute or convalescent COVID-19. V gene TRBV18 combines with J gene TRBJ1-2; TRBD1 is a possible D gene (5 bases). CDR3 nucleotides: TGTGCCAGCTCACCATCCCAACGACAGCTCCTTAACTATGGCTACACCTTC. Amino acid sequence: CASSPSQRQLLNYGYTF. Looking up the rest from reference TRBV18 and TRBJ1-2 gives the full variable domain: NAGVMQNPRHLVRRRGQEARLRCSPMKGHSHVYWYRQLPEEGLKFMVYLQKENIIDESGMPKERFSAEFPKEGPSILRIQQVVRGDSAAYFCASSPSQRQLLNYGYTFGSGTRLTVV.